Listed below are T cell receptor beta chains from one sample, sequenced in a study of blood T cell repertoires in COVID-19. Sequencing used immunoSEQ multiplex PCR; TCRdb keeps in-frame clones, though not all of them. The sample consists of tens of thousands of clones, around 86% of them appearing once. The sequencing sample was made of peripheral blood. The receptors here all came from an elderly woman with active or convalescent COVID-19. The CDR3 runs from the conserved cysteine through the conserved F or W. Fields, in order: D gene, clone size, V gene, J gene, CDR3 DNA, CDR3 protein. A D gene is named only where the DNA matches it firmly. Expanded clones get a size class; other rows say once, few or many, or leave the size out.

>.|.|TRBV12-3/TRBV12-4|TRBJ2-3
TGTGCCAGCAGTTTGAGGGGCACAGATACGCAGTATTTT
CASSLRGTDTQYF
>.|.|TRBV6-5|TRBJ2-2
TGTGCCAGCCGGGACAAACCAAACACCGGGGAGCTGTTTTTT
CASRDKPNTGELFF
>TRBD1|.|TRBV10-3|TRBJ2-7
TGTGCCATCAGCGGACAGGCCGCATTGACCTACGAGCAGTACTTC
CAISGQAALTYEQYF
>TRBD1|once|TRBV30|TRBJ1-1
TGTGCCTCGGACAGGGATAACACTGAAGCTTTCTTT
CASDRDNTEAFF
>TRBD1|.|TRBV5-6|TRBJ2-1
TGTGCCAGCAGCTTCTACAAGGGGGCATACAATGAGCAGTTCTTC
CASSFYKGAYNEQFF
>TRBD2|.|TRBV30|TRBJ2-5
TGTGCCTGGAGTGGTAGCGGGGGGGTATTTGAGACCCAGTACTTC
CAWSGSGGVFETQYF
>.|.|TRBV7-8|TRBJ2-2
TGTGCCAGCAGCCCTCGTTGGGGGAGGGGGGAGCTGTTTTTT
CASSPRWGRGELFF
>TRBD1|few|TRBV19|TRBJ1-1
TGTGCCAGTAGTACAGACAGGGTTGCGACTGAAGCTTTCTTT
CASSTDRVATEAFF
>.|.|TRBV19|TRBJ1-5
TGTGCCAGTAGTAGACAGGTTAATCAGCCCCAGCATTTT
CASSRQVNQPQHF
>.|.|TRBV3-1/TRBV3-2|TRBJ1-2
TGTGCCAGCAGCCGACGACAGACAATAAACGTTAACTATGGCTACACCTTC
CASSRRQTINVNYGYTF
>.|.|TRBV4-1|TRBJ2-3
TGCGCCAGCAGCCGAGGTGGGGCGGAAGATACGCAGTATTTT
CASSRGGAEDTQYF
>.|many|TRBV28|TRBJ1-6
TGTGCCAGCAGCCACCCCTCTGTATTAGGGGGGGACATTACTTCACCCCTCCACTTT
CASSHPSVLGGDITSPLHF
>TRBD1|once|TRBV7-2|TRBJ2-5
TGTGCCAGCAGTCGAAGGACAGGGCTGGGTCGGGAGACCCAGTACTTC
CASSRRTGLGRETQYF
>TRBD2|once|TRBV27|TRBJ2-7
TGTGCCAGCAGCAAAAGCGGGGCAACCTACGAGCAGTACTTC
CASSKSGATYEQYF
>.|.|TRBV6-5|TRBJ1-2
TGTGCCAGCAGTACCCAGGGTGATTCCTTTGGCTACACCTTC
CASSTQGDSFGYTF
>.|.|TRBV10-3|TRBJ2-3
TGTGCCATCATGGGAGAGGGCACAGATACGCAGTATTTT
CAIMGEGTDTQYF
>.|.|TRBV18|TRBJ1-1
TGTGCCAGCTCACCGTCCGACAGAGAAGCTTTCTTT
CASSPSDREAFF
>.|.|TRBV3-1/TRBV3-2|TRBJ2-1
TGTGCCAGCAGCCAAGATTTGCAGGTCCGGTCCTACAATGAGCAGTTCTTC
CASSQDLQVRSYNEQFF
>TRBD1|.|TRBV29-1|TRBJ1-5
TGCAGCGTAGGAGGGGGCTCTAGCAATCAGCCCCAGCATTTT
CSVGGGSSNQPQHF
>TRBD1|.|TRBV6-6|TRBJ1-5
TGTGCCAGCAGTCACTACCAGACAGGGGGCGATCAGCCCCAGCATTTT
CASSHYQTGGDQPQHF
>.|.|TRBV6-5|TRBJ2-3
TGTGCCAGCAGTTCGGCGGGTAGCACAGATACGCAGTATTTT
CASSSAGSTDTQYF
>.|.|TRBV5-1|TRBJ1-2
TGCGCCAGCAGCTTATCCCTCAACTATGGCTACACCTTC
CASSLSLNYGYTF
>TRBD2|once|TRBV2|TRBJ2-1
TGTGCCAGCAGTGACGTAGCGGGGAGGGGTGAGCAGTTCTTC
CASSDVAGRGEQFF
>TRBD1|once|TRBV5-5|TRBJ2-1
TGTGCCAGCAGCTTGATGGTGACAGGGGGCACTGAGCAGTTCTTC
CASSLMVTGGTEQFF
>TRBD2|.|TRBV6-4|TRBJ2-1
TGTGCCAGCAGCGAGACTAGCGGGGACTACAATGAGCAGTTCTTC
CASSETSGDYNEQFF
>.|.|TRBV7-2|TRBJ1-1
TGTGCCAGCAGCTTAGAATACGTGAGGGTAGCTTTCTTT
CASSLEYVRVAFF
>TRBD1|.|TRBV5-1|TRBJ1-2
TGCGCCAGCAGCTTGGAAGGGGGCGCCCCGCATTATGGCTACACCTTC
CASSLEGGAPHYGYTF
>TRBD2|.|TRBV11-3|TRBJ2-1
TGTGCCAGCAGCTTAGATATAACAGCGGGGGGCCCAGGATACAATGAGCAGTTCTTC
CASSLDITAGGPGYNEQFF
>.|.|TRBV2|TRBJ1-1
TGTGCCAGCGAAGGGGGAGTTCGGGGCACTGAAGCTTTCTTT
CASEGGVRGTEAFF
>TRBD1|.|TRBV2|TRBJ1-2
TGTGCCAGCAGCCGCACTTACAGGGGGCCAGCCTATGGCTACACCTTC
CASSRTYRGPAYGYTF
>TRBD2|once|TRBV5-1|TRBJ2-3
TGCGCCAGCAGCCCGCTCCCTAGCGGGGGGTCCACAGATACGCAGTATTTT
CASSPLPSGGSTDTQYF
>.|.|TRBV18|TRBJ2-7
TGTGCCAGCTCACCCTACATAGGCGCGGACGAGCAGTACTTC
CASSPYIGADEQYF
>.|.|TRBV6-5|TRBJ2-3
TGTGCCAGCAGGTGGGAGGGGGGATTCGCAGATACGCAGTATTTT
CASRWEGGFADTQYF
>TRBD2|.|TRBV30|TRBJ2-7
TGTGCCTGGAGTGCAGGGACTAGCGGGGGGGCAGTGTACGAGCAGTACTTC
CAWSAGTSGGAVYEQYF
>TRBD2|once|TRBV7-8|TRBJ2-1
TGTGCCAGCAGCTTAACCCGAACTAGCGGAAGCTACAATGAGCAGTTCTTC
CASSLTRTSGSYNEQFF
>TRBD1|.|TRBV9|TRBJ2-1
TGTGCCAGCAGCGTAGCCCCCTTAGACAGGGGAGGCAATGAGCAGTTCTTC
CASSVAPLDRGGNEQFF
>TRBD2|.|TRBV4-2|TRBJ2-7
TGTGCCAGCAGCCGGGGGGGGAACTCCTACGAGCAGTACTTC
CASSRGGNSYEQYF
>.|once|TRBV7-2|TRBJ1-5
TGTGCCAGCAGCTTAGGGGGTCAGGGTCAGCCCCAGCATTTT
CASSLGGQGQPQHF
>.|.|TRBV7-2|TRBJ2-7
TGTGCCAGCAGCTTATCCGCCGGCGGGCGGGGGCCGACCTACGAGCAGTACTTC
CASSLSAGGRGPTYEQYF
>.|.|TRBV2|TRBJ1-5
TGTGCCAGCAGTACAAGCAATCAGCCCCAGCATTTT
CASSTSNQPQHF
>.|.|TRBV5-4|TRBJ2-5
TGTGCCAGCAGCTTGGGGCAGCGACAAGAGACCCAGTACTTC
CASSLGQRQETQYF
>TRBD2|.|TRBV27|TRBJ2-2
TGTGCCAGCAGTCCGGGACTAGCGGACACCGGGGAGCTGTTTTTT
CASSPGLADTGELFF
>.|once|TRBV1|TRBJ2-2
TGCACCAGCAGCCAAGGGGGGACAGGGAAAGCCGGGGAGCTGTTTTTT
CTSSQGGTGKAGELFF
>.|.|TRBV5-4|TRBJ2-6
TGTGCCAGCAGCTTAGATAGCTCTGGGGCCAACGTCCTGACTTTC
CASSLDSSGANVLTF
>.|.|TRBV6-5|TRBJ2-7
TGTGCCAGCAGGGGGCAGGGAAGGTACGAGCAGTACTTC
CASRGQGRYEQYF
>.|once|TRBV3-1/TRBV3-2|TRBJ2-7
TGTGCCAGCAGCCGCGGTAGCTCCTACGAGCAGTACTTC
CASSRGSSYEQYF
>.|once|TRBV5-5|TRBJ2-1
TGTGCCAGCAGCTTGGCCGCACAGGGCTACAATGAGCAGTTCTTC
CASSLAAQGYNEQFF
>.|few|TRBV7-9|TRBJ2-2
TGTGCCAGCAGTCAGTCCAGTCCCAGCGGGGAGCTGTTTTTT
CASSQSSPSGELFF
>.|once|TRBV5-6|TRBJ2-2
TGTGCCAGCAGCTTGGGGCTCCTCCAAGGGGAGCTGTTTTTT
CASSLGLLQGELFF
>TRBD1|.|TRBV5-4|TRBJ2-3
TGTGCCAGCAGCTTGCGACAGGGCCTTGATACGCAGTATTTT
CASSLRQGLDTQYF
>TRBD2|once|TRBV4-1|TRBJ2-7
TGCGCCAGCAGCCAAGAACCCAGTGCGGGGGGGCCGGGCGAGCAGTACTTC
CASSQEPSAGGPGEQYF
>.|.|TRBV6-5|TRBJ1-5
TGTGCCAGCAGAGTGGGACCGCGGGAGGGGCCCCAGCATTTT
CASRVGPREGPQHF
>.|.|TRBV11-2|TRBJ1-2
TGTGCCAGCAGCCATCGTACCAGGGGAAGTTTTATTGGCTACACCTTC
CASSHRTRGSFIGYTF
>.|.|TRBV19|TRBJ2-1
TGTGCCAGTAGTATCCACTATGAGCAGTTCTTC
CASSIHYEQFF
>TRBD1|.|TRBV7-8|TRBJ2-3
TGTGCCAGCAGCTTAGGGGACAGGGGGCGGGCGGATACGCAGTATTTT
CASSLGDRGRADTQYF
>.|.|TRBV7-8|TRBJ1-1
TGTGCCAGCAGCTTACCAGGGGAAGCTTTCTTT
CASSLPGEAFF